This T cell receptor beta chain was documented in a study of neurological immune-mediated disorders. This clonotype was seen at least ten times. This CDR3 region has 14 residues. Germline CDR1 KGHSH, CDR2 LQKENI. Trimming shortened V by 2 bases and J by 5 bases, and 12 bases separated the two germline ends. As for the cDNA, it was generated by 5'RACE with 10-nucleotide random UMIs. TCRdb re-called the 5' RACE reads with MiXCR, one entry per CDR3 protein. There are more than 15,000 distinct CDR3 sequences in the sample; roughly 14% occur only once, and 12% to 15% lies in the top ten. What was sequenced was PBMCs. The receptor was derived from a man aged 55 to 70 with HTLV-1-associated myelopathy (HAM/TSP). The V call is TRBV18, the J call TRBJ2-5, with D perhaps TRBD1 (7 bases). Written as DNA, the CDR3 is TGTGCCAGCTCACCAGGAGGGGGCACGGAGACCCAGTACTTC. It codes for CASSPGGGTETQYF.